This T cell receptor (beta chain) was sequenced in a study of T-cell reconstitution after alpha-beta-depleted transplantation in children. This clonotype was observed at least ten times. Its specificity is not known. A TCRbeta library incorporating unique molecular identifiers was prepared. TCRdb reprocessed the PCR reads with MiXCR, giving one entry per CDR3 protein. The sample contains some 29,000 distinct CDR3 sequences, roughly 6.3% of which appear only once. Trimming took 6 bases from V and 0 from J; bases not matched to a gene: 4. The CDR3 has 14 amino acids. Germline-derived CDR1 and CDR2 are DFQATT and SNEGSKA (reference sequence). Study findings and constraints: Newly made T cells mostly supplied T-cell counts and diversity one year after transplant. Surviving recipient cells, namely T cells and thymic progenitors, were the source of high day-60 TCRbeta diversity in some patients. Where alpha-beta T cells came from about two months after transplant was reportedly several hundred expanded graft clones.

This chain joins TRBV20-1 and TRBJ1-4; 7 bases align to TRBD1. This clonotype was obtained from a male patient aged 10 to 17 who had a stem cell transplant for acute myeloid leukemia, so the T cells may come from the graft donor. This specimen consisted of PBMCs, mostly from graft donor cells, obtained 180 days after TCRalphabeta/CD19-depleted stem cell transplant. The chain's CDR3 is CSATGTATNEKLFF. The CDR3 DNA reads as TGCAGTGCGACCGGGACAGCAACTAATGAAAAACTGTTTTTT.